This TCR beta chain emerged from a study of cytomegalovirus exposure and HLA in healthy donors. Germline assignment: CDR1 MNHEY and CDR2 SVGAGI. The CDR3 runs 14 residues. The trim removed 6 bases at V and 0 bases at J, leaving 2 bases unmatched. About this clone itself: What it recognizes is unknown.

Study observations and caveats: Cytomegalovirus-associated TCR beta chains were listed, numbering 150 to 200. Cytomegalovirus status was reportedly diagnosed by the classifier with high specificity and sensitivity.

Only in-frame clones appear in the TCRdb table, and some are missing; sequencing was by immunoSEQ multiplex PCR. In the table there are about 56,000 clones, around 93% of which are singletons. This receptor was obtained from a woman in her late teens or twenties in good health and CMV-seropositive. The sequenced sample consisted of PBMCs. The chain carries TRBV6-5 and TRBJ1-3; 7 nucleotides line up with TRBD1. CDR3 region: CASRDRTSGNTIYF. CDR3 nucleotides: TGTGCCAGCAGGGACAGGACCTCTGGAAACACCATATATTTT.